A single TCR beta chain is shown here with its context. What it recognizes is unknown. The CDR3 is 14 residues long. Trimming pared 4 bases from V and 4 bases from J, leaving 13 bases between. Germline V gene lookup returns CDR1 KGHSH and CDR2 LQKENI. TCRdb ran MiXCR on the 5' RACE reads and lists one entry per CDR3 protein. The sample yields 250,000 or so distinct CDR3 sequences, more than 15% seen once. This specimen comes from a study of T-cell memory formation after mild COVID-19. Study at large: Largely donor-specific sequence clusters came from a couple of donors. Overall study results and limits: There was a balanced CD4/CD8 profile in clones contracting day 15 to 85, and later expanders leaned CD4+. CD8+ contracting clones occupied EMRA, while CD4+ ones occupied mainly CM and EM.

Sequenced sample: PBMCs or a T cell subset sorted from them (not recorded which). The chain recombines TRBV18 with TRBJ1-2; no clear D. The TCR was taken from a man aged 18 to 29 who had mild COVID-19 (a few samples of this study predate the infection). Cell type and time point are not known. The CDR3 spells CASSRPEGSYGYTF. Here the CDR3 DNA reads TGTGCCAGCTCACGACCAGAGGGTTCCTATGGCTACACCTTC.